This T cell receptor beta chain originates from a study of cytomegalovirus exposure and HLA in healthy donors. Note on this clone: Antigen unknown.

The study, taken as a whole, reports: Analysis was performed later, and it showed HLA-associated TCR beta chains to be more clonally expanded than equally common others. Association of a missense DCLRE1C variant with TCR beta V- and J-gene trimming was reported in a later analysis.

The CDR3 runs to 16 residues. Germline lookup yields CDR1 SGDLS and CDR2 YYNGEE. With V trimmed by 3 bases and J by 7 bases, 15 bases remained unmatched. The PCR ran on 60 Vbeta and 13 Jbeta primers. The repertoire was sequenced with immunoSEQ multiplex PCR; TCRdb's copy has only in-frame clones and lacks some. The sample includes 150,000 or so clones, more than 65% seen only once; the top ten take approximately 1.3%. The sequencing sample was made of PBMCs. The receptor was isolated from a man aged 25-40 years in good health and CMV-seronegative. The chain uses TRBV9 and TRBJ2-7, with 8 bases fitting TRBD2. CDR3 sequence reads: CASSATGAGVLKEQYF. The CDR3 region has the DNA TGTGCCAGCAGCGCCACCGGAGCGGGAGTTCTTAAGGAGCAGTACTTC.